The text below deals with one T cell receptor beta chain. The sample comes from a study of blood T cell repertoires in COVID-19. Whole-study context: Researchers got acute and convalescent COVID-19 samples from the United States, Italy and Spain. PBMCs, B-cell-depleted T cells, or T cells were the source of the cDNA or gDNA that made up the material.

Clones were sequenced by immunoSEQ multiplex PCR, and TCRdb holds only the in-frame ones, with some missing. The sample carries about 360,000 clones, approximately 80% recorded once. V lost 0 bases to trimming and J lost 11 bases, with 8 bases between them. The germline CDR1 and CDR2 sequences are SNHLY and FYNNEI. The CDR3 is 13 residues long. The clonotype comes from a human donor with acute or convalescent COVID-19. The donor label of this sample is uncertain. The genes are TRBV2 and TRBJ1-6; D possibly corresponds to TRBD1 (5 bases). The sample taken for sequencing was peripheral blood. For the CDR3, the DNA is TGTGCCAGCAGTGAAGCTTGGGGGGCACCCCTCCACTTT. Translation: CASSEAWGAPLHF. The whole variable domain, filled in from reference TRBV2 and TRBJ1-6, reads EPEVTQTPSHQVTQMGQEVILRCVPISNHLYFYWYRQILGQKVEFLVSFYNNEISEKSEIFDDQFSVERPDGSNFTLKIRSTKLEDSAMYFCASSEAWGAPLHFGNGTRLTVT.